This TCR beta chain was identified in a study of tumor-infiltrating lymphocytes in localized non-small cell lung cancer. Across the whole study: Tumor tissue and non-adjacent uninvolved lung came from each patient. General study points: Tumors had more T cell infiltration than uninvolved lung, per TCRbeta sequencing and CD3 counts. Only some patients had TCR sequencing, depending on available tissue.

Assay: immunoSEQ multiplex PCR; the TCRdb copy retains only in-frame clones and omits some. The sample lists about 24,000 clones; roughly two thirds were seen once. Germline-derived CDR1 and CDR2 are SGHRS and YFSETQ. V was pared by 0 bases and J by 4 bases, with 12 bases between. The length of the CDR3 is 15 residues. To note about this clone: Its target is not known.

The specimen was lung tumor tissue. This rearrangement joins TRBV5-1 to TRBJ2-3; the D gene could be TRBD1 or TRBD2 (6 bases each). The receptor comes from a human donor with non-small cell lung cancer. The CDR3 DNA sequence: TGCGCCAGCAGCTTGGTGGGGGGCGCCTCAGATACGCAGTATTTT. This translates into CASSLVGGASDTQYF.